This record looks at one T cell receptor (beta chain) sequence and its context. This specimen comes from a study of shared clonotypes between healthy human individuals. There are 15 residues in the CDR3. Germline V gives CDR1 SGHNT, CDR2 YYREEE (reference sequence). The J segment lost 8 bases and the V segment lost 7 bases, leaving 11 bases of the junction unmatched. Only in-frame clones appear in the TCRdb table, and some are missing; sequencing was by immunoSEQ multiplex PCR. The sample lists over 1.4 million clones, 96% seen once, with about 1% in the top ten. This sequence was found in a man aged 25 to 45 in good health. This rearrangement joins TRBV5-4 to TRBJ1-4; 10 positions match TRBD1. The sample consisted of naive CD4+ T cells sorted from blood. The subset was: CD45RA+ positively selected. The CDR3 coding sequence is TGTGCCAGCGGCCCCCCCGGGACAGGGGAAGAAAAACTGTTTTTT. Translating it yields CASGPPGTGEEKLFF.